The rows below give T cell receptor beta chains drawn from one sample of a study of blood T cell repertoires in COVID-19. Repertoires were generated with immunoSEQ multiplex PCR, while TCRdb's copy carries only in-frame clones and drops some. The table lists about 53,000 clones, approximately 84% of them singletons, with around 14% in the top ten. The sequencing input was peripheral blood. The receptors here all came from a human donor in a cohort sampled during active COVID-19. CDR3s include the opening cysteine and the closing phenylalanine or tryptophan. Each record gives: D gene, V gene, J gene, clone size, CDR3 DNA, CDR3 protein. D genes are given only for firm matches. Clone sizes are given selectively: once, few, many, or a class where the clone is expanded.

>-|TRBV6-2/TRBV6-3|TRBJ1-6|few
TGTGCCAGCAGTGCCCTCTACGATAATTCACCCCTCCACTTT
CASSALYDNSPLHF
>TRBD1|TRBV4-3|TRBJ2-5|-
TGCGCCAGCAGTGAAGGGGGCCGGAGCCAAGAGACCCAGTACTTC
CASSEGGRSQETQYF
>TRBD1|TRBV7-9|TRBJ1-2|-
TGTGCCAGCAGCTGGACAGGGATAACTAACTATGGCTACACCTTC
CASSWTGITNYGYTF
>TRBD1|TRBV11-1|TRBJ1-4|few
TGTGCCAGCAGCCACAGGGGGCGCTCGGAAAAACTGTTTTTT
CASSHRGRSEKLFF
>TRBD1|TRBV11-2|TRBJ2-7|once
TGTGCCAGCAGCCCTCGGACAGGTACCTACGAGCAGTACTTC
CASSPRTGTYEQYF
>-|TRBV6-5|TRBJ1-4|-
TGTGCCAGCAGACGAGTAGGAGCAACTAATGAAAAACTGTTTTTT
CASRRVGATNEKLFF
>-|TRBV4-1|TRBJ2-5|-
TGCGCCAGCAGCCAAGCCCCTAGGGGTGGGAGGTTCGTGGAGACCCAGTACTTC
CASSQAPRGGRFVETQYF
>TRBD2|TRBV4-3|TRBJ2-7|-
TGCGCCAGCAGCCAAGATAAGCGGGGCTACGAGCAGTACTTC
CASSQDKRGYEQYF
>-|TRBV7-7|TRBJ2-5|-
TGTGCCAGCAGCTTAAGCCGTAGAGAGACCCAGTACTTC
CASSLSRRETQYF
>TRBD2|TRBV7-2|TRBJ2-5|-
TGTGCCAGCAGCCTCTCCGGGACTAGCGGTCAAGAGACCCAGTACTTC
CASSLSGTSGQETQYF
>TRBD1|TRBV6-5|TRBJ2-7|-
TGTGCCAGCAATACAGGGGGTAGCGGCGCTTACGAGCAGTACTTC
CASNTGGSGAYEQYF
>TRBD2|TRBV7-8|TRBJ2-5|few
TGTGCCAGCAGCTTAGGATCCGCGGGGGACCAAGAGACCCAGTACTTC
CASSLGSAGDQETQYF
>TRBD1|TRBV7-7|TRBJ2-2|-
TGTGCCAGCAGCGTTACAGGGGGAGACACCGGGGAGCTGTTTTTT
CASSVTGGDTGELFF
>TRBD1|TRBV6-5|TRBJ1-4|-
TGTGCCAGCAGTAAAAACAGGGGGCGAGGAGAAAAACTGTTTTTT
CASSKNRGRGEKLFF
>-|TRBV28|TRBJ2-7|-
TGTGCCAGCAGTTTGCTCGGGACACAAGTCCTCTACGAGCAGTACTTC
CASSLLGTQVLYEQYF
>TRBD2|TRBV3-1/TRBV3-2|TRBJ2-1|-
TGTGCCAGCAGCCGTGGCGGGAGGGCCAACAATGAGCAGTTCTTC
CASSRGGRANNEQFF
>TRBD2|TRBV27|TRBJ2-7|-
TGTGCCAGCAGAACAACTAGCGGGAGTAGTCGGGAGCAGTACTTC
CASRTTSGSSREQYF
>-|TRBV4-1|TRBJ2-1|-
TGCGCCAGCAGCCAAGATCACGAGCTGAGTGAGCAGTTCTTC
CASSQDHELSEQFF
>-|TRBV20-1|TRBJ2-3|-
TGCAGTGCTAGTAGAGCGGATACGCAGTATTTT
CSASRADTQYF
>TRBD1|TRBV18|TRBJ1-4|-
TGTGCCAGCTCACCCTTAGGGACAGGAAATGAAAAACTGTTTTTT
CASSPLGTGNEKLFF
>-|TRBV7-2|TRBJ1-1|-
TGTGCCAGCAGCTTACGCCCTCGGTCCACTGAAGCTTTCTTT
CASSLRPRSTEAFF
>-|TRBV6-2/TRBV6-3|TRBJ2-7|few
TGTGCCAGCAGTTTTGGGAGATCTAACGAGCAGTACTTC
CASSFGRSNEQYF
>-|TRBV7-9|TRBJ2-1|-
TGTGCCAGCAGCTTAGACTTGTTGGAGCAGTTCTTC
CASSLDLLEQFF
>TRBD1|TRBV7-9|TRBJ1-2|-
TGTGCCAGCAGCTTATGGACAGGGAAGGAAGGTGGCTACACCTTC
CASSLWTGKEGGYTF
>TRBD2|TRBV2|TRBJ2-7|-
TGTGCCAGCAGTCTCTCTTCCGGGAGGGGAGAGCAGTACTTC
CASSLSSGRGEQYF
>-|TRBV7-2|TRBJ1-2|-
TGTGCCAGCAGCCTTATGTTTAGGCAACGGGGCTATGGCTACACCTTC
CASSLMFRQRGYGYTF
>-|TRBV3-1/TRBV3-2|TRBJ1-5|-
TGTGCCAGCAGCCAAGGGAGAGACTGGCCCCAGCATTTT
CASSQGRDWPQHF